This T cell receptor (beta chain) comes out of a study of T cells expressing NK-cell markers. Study-level information: Beta-chain profiling covered CD3+CD56+NKG2C+, CD3+CD56+NKG2C- and CD3+CD56-NKG2C+ sorted subsets.

The CDR3 runs 15 residues. The V gene's germline CDR1 is LGHDT and CDR2 YNNKEL (reference sequence). From its re-call of the 5' RACE reads, TCRdb lists each CDR3 protein once, without DNA. The sample table includes fewer than 200,000 distinct CDR3 sequences. This sequence was found in a woman between 18 and 70 years old in good health. The chain recombines TRBV3-1 with TRBJ2-5; the D call from TCRdb, TRBD1, cannot be confirmed without DNA. The sample taken for sequencing was blood T cells: a sorted CD56 or NKG2C T cell subset, CD4+ or CD8+ T cells, or bulk PBMC T cells (not recorded which). This CDR3 is CASRGPQGGGETQYF.